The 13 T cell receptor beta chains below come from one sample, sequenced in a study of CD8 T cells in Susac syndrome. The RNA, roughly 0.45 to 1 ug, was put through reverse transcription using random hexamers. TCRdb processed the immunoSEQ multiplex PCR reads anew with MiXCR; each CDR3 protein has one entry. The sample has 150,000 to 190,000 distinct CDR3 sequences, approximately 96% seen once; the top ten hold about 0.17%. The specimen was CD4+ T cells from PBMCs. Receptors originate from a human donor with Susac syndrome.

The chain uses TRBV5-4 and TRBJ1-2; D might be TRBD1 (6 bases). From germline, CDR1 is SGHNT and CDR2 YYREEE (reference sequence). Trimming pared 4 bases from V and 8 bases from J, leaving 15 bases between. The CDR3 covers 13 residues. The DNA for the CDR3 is TGTGCCAGCAGCCCGCCGGGGGCTGGGGGCTACACCTTC. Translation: CASSPPGAGGYTF.

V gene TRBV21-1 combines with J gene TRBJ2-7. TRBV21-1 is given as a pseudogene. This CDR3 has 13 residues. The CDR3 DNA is TGTGCCAGCACCAAAAGCAAGGGATACGAGCAGTACTTC. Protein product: CASTKSKGYEQYF.

The CDR3 coding sequence is TGTGCCAGCAGCATTCGGGCCGGGACTGAAGCTTTCTTT. It yields the protein CASSIRAGTEAFF. The chain is built from TRBV11-2 and TRBJ1-1; D not resolved. This CDR3 region has 13 residues. The germline gives CDR1 SGHAT, CDR2 FQNNGV. The V gene lost 5 bases and the J gene lost 5 bases, with 12 bases spanning the gap.

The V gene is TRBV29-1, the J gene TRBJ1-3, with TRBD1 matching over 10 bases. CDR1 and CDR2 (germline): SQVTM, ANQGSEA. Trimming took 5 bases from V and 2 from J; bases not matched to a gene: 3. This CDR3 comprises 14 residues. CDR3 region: CSVQDRGTGNTIYF. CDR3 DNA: TGCAGCGTTCAGGACAGGGGGACTGGAAACACCATATATTTT.

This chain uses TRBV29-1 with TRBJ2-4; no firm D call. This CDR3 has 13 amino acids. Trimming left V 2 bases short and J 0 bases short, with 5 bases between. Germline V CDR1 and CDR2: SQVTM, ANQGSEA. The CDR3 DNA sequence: TGCAGCGTTGAACTCTTAGCCAAAAACATTCAGTACTTC. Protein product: CSVELLAKNIQYF.

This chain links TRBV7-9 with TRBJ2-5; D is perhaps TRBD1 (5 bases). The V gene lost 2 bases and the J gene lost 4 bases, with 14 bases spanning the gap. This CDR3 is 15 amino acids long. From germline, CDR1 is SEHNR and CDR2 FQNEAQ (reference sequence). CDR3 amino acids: CASSLRQPWGETQYF. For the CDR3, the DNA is TGTGCCAGCAGCTTAAGACAGCCCTGGGGAGAGACCCAGTACTTC. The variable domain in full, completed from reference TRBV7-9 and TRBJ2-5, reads DTGVSQNPRHKITKRGQNVTFRCDPISEHNRLYWYRQTLGQGPEFLTYFQNEAQLEKSRLLSDRFSAERPKGSFSTLEIQRTEQGDSAMYLCASSLRQPWGETQYFGPGTRLLVL.

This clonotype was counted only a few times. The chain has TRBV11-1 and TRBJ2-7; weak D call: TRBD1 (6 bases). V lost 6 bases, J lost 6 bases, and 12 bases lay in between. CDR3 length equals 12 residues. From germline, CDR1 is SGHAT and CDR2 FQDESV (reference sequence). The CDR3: CASSLGRGEQYF. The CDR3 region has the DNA TGTGCCAGCAGTTTGGGCAGGGGCGAGCAGTACTTC.

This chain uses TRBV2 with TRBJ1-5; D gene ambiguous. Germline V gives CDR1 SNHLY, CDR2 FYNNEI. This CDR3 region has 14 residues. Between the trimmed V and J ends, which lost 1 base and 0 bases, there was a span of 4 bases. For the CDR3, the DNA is TGTGCCAGCAGTGAAGGCACTAGCAATCAGCCCCAGCATTTT. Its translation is CASSEGTSNQPQHF.

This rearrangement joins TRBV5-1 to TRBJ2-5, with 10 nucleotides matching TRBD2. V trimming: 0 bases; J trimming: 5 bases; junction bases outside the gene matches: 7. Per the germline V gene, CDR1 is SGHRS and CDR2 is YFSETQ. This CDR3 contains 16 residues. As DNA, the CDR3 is TGCGCCAGCAGCTTGGATGGTAGCGGGGGGCGGGAGACCCAGTACTTC. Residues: CASSLDGSGGRETQYF.

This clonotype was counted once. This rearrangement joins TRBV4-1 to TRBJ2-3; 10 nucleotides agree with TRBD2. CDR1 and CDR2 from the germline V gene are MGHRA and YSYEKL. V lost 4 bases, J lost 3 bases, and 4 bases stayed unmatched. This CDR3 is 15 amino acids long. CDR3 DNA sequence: TGCGCCAGCAGCCCCACTAGCGGGGATACAGATACGCAGTATTTT. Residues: CASSPTSGDTDTQYF.

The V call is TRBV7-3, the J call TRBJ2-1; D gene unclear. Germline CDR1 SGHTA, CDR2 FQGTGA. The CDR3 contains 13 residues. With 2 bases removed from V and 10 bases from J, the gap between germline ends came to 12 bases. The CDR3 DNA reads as TGTGCCAGCAGCTTACAGTGGGCCTCGGAGCAGTTCTTC. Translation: CASSLQWASEQFF.

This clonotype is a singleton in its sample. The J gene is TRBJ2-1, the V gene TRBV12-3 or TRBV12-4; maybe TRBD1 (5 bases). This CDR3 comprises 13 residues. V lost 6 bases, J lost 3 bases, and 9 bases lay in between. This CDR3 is CASRRTIYNEQFF. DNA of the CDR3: TGTGCCAGCAGACGGACAATCTACAATGAGCAGTTCTTC.

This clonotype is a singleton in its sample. The CDR3 nucleotides are TGTGCCAGCAGCTTTAACTCTGACACCGGGGAGCTGTTTTTT. Its translation: CASSFNSDTGELFF. The chain carries TRBV7-3 and TRBJ2-2; D is ambiguous. CDR1 is SGHTA, CDR2 FQGTGA, per germline. The CDR3 is 14 residues long. Trimming stripped 3 bases from V and 3 bases from J, with 8 bases between.